The clone carrying this T cell receptor beta chain showed up just once. The germline gives CDR1 LNHNV, CDR2 YYDKDF (reference sequence). The V and J ends lost 1 base and 2 bases, in that order; junction bases with no gene match: 6. CDR3 length: 16 residues. Profiling relied on immunoSEQ multiplex PCR, and the TCRdb table lists in-frame clones only, not all of them. This table holds roughly 100,000 clones, roughly nine tenths found once. The data were taken from a study of T cell changes during pregnancy in multiple sclerosis. The TCR sequence derives from a female donor with multiple sclerosis, enrolled in a pregnancy study. This chain uses TRBV15 with TRBJ2-3; 7 positions match TRBD2. The sequencing here drew on peripheral blood, taken after pregnancy. The DNA for the CDR3 is TGTGCCACCAGCAGAGGGCTAGCGGAGGTCACAGATACGCAGTATTTT. It encodes CATSRGLAEVTDTQYF.